This is a list of T cell receptor beta chains from one sample in a study of identical twins. MiXCR was run by TCRdb on the 5' RACE reads, yielding one entry per CDR3 protein. The data show some 500,000 distinct CDR3 sequences, around 9.6% seen once. These data also featured in a second study, about yellow fever vaccine responses in identical twins.

Sequencing input: PBMCs. The receptor source for this set is a woman younger than 30 in good health. The CDR3 runs from the conserved cysteine through the conserved F or W. The D gene is left open where the match is weak. The listing skips clone size in some rows; elsewhere it reads once, few, many or a size class.

>TRBV29-1|TRBJ2-3|TRBD2|few
CSSERQGSSSGRRSDTQYF
TGCAGCTCAGAGCGACAGGGCAGCTCTAGCGGGAGGCGGTCAGATACGCAGTATTTT
>TRBV7-8|TRBJ1-2|TRBD1|many
CASSLRPDRDGYTF
TGTGCCAGCAGCTTACGCCCAGACAGGGATGGCTACACCTTC
>TRBV14|TRBJ2-7|.|many
CASSQEGWQYF
TGTGCCAGCAGCCAAGAAGGGTGGCAGTACTTC
>TRBV3-1|TRBJ2-1|TRBD1|.
CASSPPAGTGGSVSYNEQFF
TGTGCCAGCAGCCCACCCGCCGGGACAGGGGGCTCGGTGTCCTACAATGAGCAGTTCTTC
>TRBV3-1|TRBJ2-7|.|few
CASSQDRLLASYEQYF
TGTGCCAGCAGCCAGGACCGGTTGCTAGCGTCCTACGAGCAGTACTTC
>TRBV6-2/TRBV6-3|TRBJ2-1|TRBD2|few
CASGPSGGSYNEQFF
TGTGCCAGCGGGCCTAGCGGGGGTTCCTACAATGAGCAGTTCTTC
>TRBV7-6|TRBJ2-1|.|few
CASSLAGVRDEQFF
TGTGCCAGCAGCTTAGCGGGTGTGCGCGACGAGCAGTTCTTC
>TRBV4-2|TRBJ2-1|TRBD2|.
CASSQEASGNYNEQFF
TGTGCCAGCAGCCAAGAGGCTAGCGGGAATTACAATGAGCAGTTCTTC
>TRBV5-1|TRBJ2-5|.|.
CASSLARGRAVPGPQETQYF
TGCGCCAGCAGTCTCGCCCGGGGGAGAGCGGTCCCGGGTCCTCAAGAGACCCAGTACTTC
>TRBV12-3/TRBV12-4|TRBJ2-1|TRBD2|many
CAGTSGRARYNEQFF
TGCGCCGGGACTAGCGGGAGGGCCAGATACAATGAGCAGTTCTTC
>TRBV5-1|TRBJ2-1|TRBD1|few
CASSLDPGQIYNEQFF
TGCGCCAGCAGCTTGGATCCGGGACAGATCTACAATGAGCAGTTCTTC
>TRBV28|TRBJ1-1|.|few
CASTPGRGTEAFF
TGTGCCAGCACCCCGGGGCGTGGCACTGAAGCTTTCTTT
>TRBV19|TRBJ2-2|.|few
CASSSRRNTGELFF
TGTGCCAGTAGTAGCCGGAGGAACACCGGGGAGCTGTTTTTT
>TRBV3-1|TRBJ2-5|.|.
CASSQVVRQETQYF
TGTGCCAGCAGCCAAGTTGTCCGTCAAGAGACCCAGTACTTC
>TRBV12-3/TRBV12-4|TRBJ1-2|.|few
CASSSVWGTYGYTF
TGTGCCAGCAGCAGTGTATGGGGGACCTATGGCTACACCTTC
>TRBV9|TRBJ2-5|.|few
CASSPRDF
TGTGCCAGCAGCCCCCGGGACTTC
>TRBV7-3|TRBJ2-3|.|.
CASSLKPAGLTHTSTDTQYF
TGTGCCAGCAGCTTAAAGCCGGCGGGGCTTACCCACACTAGCACAGATACGCAGTATTTT
>TRBV2|TRBJ2-3|TRBD1|.
CASSVQDRATDTQYF
TGTGCCAGCAGTGTCCAGGACAGGGCCACAGATACGCAGTATTTT
>TRBV7-7|TRBJ2-5|TRBD1|many
CASSPADRAGETQYF
TGTGCTAGCAGCCCCGCGGACAGGGCGGGGGAGACCCAGTACTTC
>TRBV2|TRBJ2-2|TRBD2|.
CASRRLAGGTNTGELFF
TGTGCCAGCAGACGACTAGCGGGGGGGACGAACACCGGGGAGCTGTTTTTT
>TRBV7-6|TRBJ1-1|.|few
CASSLARELNTEAFF
TGTGCCAGCAGCTTAGCACGGGAGTTGAACACTGAAGCTTTCTTT
>TRBV20-1|TRBJ2-7|TRBD2|.
CSARGSGARYEQYF
TGCAGTGCTAGAGGCAGCGGGGCAAGGTATGAGCAGTACTTC
>TRBV5-6|TRBJ1-2|.|few
CASSLLGSSGNYGYTF
TGTGCCAGCAGCTTGTTAGGGAGTTCAGGGAACTATGGCTACACCTTC
>TRBV7-9|TRBJ2-3|.|many
CASSPVTAGTDTQYF
TGTGCCAGCAGTCCCGTTACGGCCGGCACAGATACGCAGTATTTT
>TRBV6-2/TRBV6-3|TRBJ2-1|.|.
CASSYGGSQFF
TGTGCCAGCAGTTACGGAGGGTCGCAGTTCTTC
>TRBV2|TRBJ1-1|.|few
CASSVTGQAEAFF
TGTGCCAGCAGTGTAACAGGACAAGCTGAAGCTTTCTTT
>TRBV21-1|TRBJ2-7|.|.
CASSETPKYRETPYEQYF
TGTGCCAGCAGCGAAACTCCAAAATACAGGGAGACTCCCTACGAGCAGTACTTC
>TRBV20-1|TRBJ1-6|TRBD1|many
CSAERTGGSGPLHF
TGCAGTGCTGAACGGACAGGGGGCAGTGGGCCCCTCCACTTT
>TRBV4-2|TRBJ1-4|.|few
CASSQEGAHEKLFF
TGTGCCAGCAGCCAAGAGGGGGCGCACGAAAAACTGTTTTTT
>TRBV6-4|TRBJ1-5|.|many
CASSLTGSHQPQHF
TGTGCCAGCAGTTTAACAGGGAGTCATCAGCCCCAGCATTTT
>TRBV7-8|TRBJ2-3|TRBD2|.
CASSRRGSGRIADTQYF
TGTGCCAGCAGCCGGCGGGGTAGCGGGAGGATAGCGGATACGCAGTATTTT
>TRBV4-3|TRBJ2-2|TRBD2|.
CASSQDTGGPDTGELFF
TGCGCCAGCAGCCAAGATACGGGAGGGCCGGACACCGGGGAGCTGTTTTTT